These 6 T cell receptor beta chains came from one sample sequenced in a study of CD8 T cells in Susac syndrome. After extraction with the RNeasy kit, about 0.5 to 1 ug of the RNA was reverse transcribed using random hexamers. Using its own MiXCR run on the immunoSEQ multiplex PCR reads, TCRdb lists one record per CDR3 protein. The sample shows approximately 77,000 distinct CDR3 sequences, under 95% of them seen only once. Source material: CD4+ T cells from PBMCs. The receptor set was obtained from a human donor with Susac syndrome.

A single count supports this clonotype. The gene calls are TRBV12-3 or TRBV12-4 and TRBJ1-1; a possible D gene is TRBD1 (5 bases). V was shortened by 2 bases and J by 5 bases, with 12 bases between the two germline ends. The CDR3 extends over 14 amino acids. The CDR3 DNA sequence: TGTGCCAGCAGTTTAAGGGGAACACAGACTGAAGCTTTCTTT. Translating it yields CASSLRGTQTEAFF.

The chain links TRBV7-9 to TRBJ2-1; D is uncertain. This CDR3 spans 12 amino acids. Germline V gene data show CDR1 as SEHNR and CDR2 as FQNEAQ (reference sequence). Trimming removed 6 bases from V and 8 bases from J, with 11 bases in between. CDR3 loop: CASSRIVDEQFF. CDR3 DNA: TGTGCCAGCAGTCGGATTGTAGATGAGCAGTTCTTC.

The chain carries TRBV3-1 and TRBJ1-2; unclear D gene. The germline V gene encodes CDR1 LGHDT and CDR2 YNNKEL (reference sequence). V was shortened by 3 bases and J by 4 bases, with 15 bases between the two germline ends. This CDR3 comprises 15 residues. CDR3 region: CASSHRRALIYGYTF. The CDR3 DNA sequence: TGTGCCAGCAGCCACCGGCGGGCCCTTATCTATGGCTACACCTTC.

The chain carries TRBV30 and TRBJ1-1; D ambiguous. This CDR3 contains 14 residues. Trimming removed 0 bases at V and 8 bases at J, with 16 bases between. Germline V gives CDR1 GTSNPN, CDR2 SVGIG (reference sequence). CDR3 sequence reads: CAWSVGLRAAEAFF. The DNA for the CDR3 is TGTGCCTGGAGTGTCGGACTGAGAGCAGCGGAAGCTTTCTTT.

The chain couples TRBV6-2 or TRBV6-3 to TRBJ1-5; D unclear. Deletions cut 5 bases from V and 6 bases from J, with 17 bases between. Germline lookup yields CDR1 MNHEY and CDR2 SVGEGT. The CDR3 has 15 amino acids. This CDR3 is CASSTLWAASQPQHF. The DNA of the CDR3 is TGTGCCAGCAGTACGCTGTGGGCCGCTAGTCAGCCCCAGCATTTT.

The rearrangement uses TRBV29-1 and TRBJ2-7; D ambiguous. Trimming took 6 bases from V and 0 from J, leaving 6 bases between them. The CDR3 extends over 11 amino acids. In germline, CDR1 is SQVTM, CDR2 ANQGSEA. This CDR3 reads CSVVLSYEQYF. The CDR3 bases are TGCAGCGTCGTTCTCTCCTACGAGCAGTACTTC.